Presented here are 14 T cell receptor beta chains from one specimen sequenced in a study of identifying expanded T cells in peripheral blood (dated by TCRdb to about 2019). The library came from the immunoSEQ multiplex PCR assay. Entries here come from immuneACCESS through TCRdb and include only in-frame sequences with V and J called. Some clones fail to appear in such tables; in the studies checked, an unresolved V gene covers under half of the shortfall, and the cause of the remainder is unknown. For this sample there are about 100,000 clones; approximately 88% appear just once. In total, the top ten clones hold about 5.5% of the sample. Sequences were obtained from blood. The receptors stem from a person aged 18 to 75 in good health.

This CDR3 is CASSQDTPGDSDGAQYF. Here the CDR3 DNA reads TGCGCCAGCAGCCAAGATACCCCCGGGGACAGCGACGGGGCCCAGTACTTC. J is TRBJ2-5 and V is TRBV4-3; 7 bases agree with TRBD1. In germline, CDR1 is LGHNA, CDR2 YSLEER. V shed 0 bases, J shed 9 bases, and the junction held 16 bases outside the gene matches. The CDR3 is 17 residues long.

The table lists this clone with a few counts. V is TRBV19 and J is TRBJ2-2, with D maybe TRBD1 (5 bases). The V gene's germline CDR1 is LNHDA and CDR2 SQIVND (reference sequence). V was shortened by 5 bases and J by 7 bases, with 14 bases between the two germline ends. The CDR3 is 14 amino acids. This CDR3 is CASSVKGSVGELFF. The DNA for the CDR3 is TGTGCCAGTAGTGTAAAGGGGTCGGTCGGGGAGCTGTTTTTT.

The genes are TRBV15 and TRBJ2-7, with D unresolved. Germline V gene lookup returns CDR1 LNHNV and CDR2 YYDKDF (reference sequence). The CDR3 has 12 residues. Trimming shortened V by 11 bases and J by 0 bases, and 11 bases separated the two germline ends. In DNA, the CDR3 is TGTGCCCCCCCGCAGAGCTCCTACGAGCAGTACTTC. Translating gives CAPPQSSYEQYF.

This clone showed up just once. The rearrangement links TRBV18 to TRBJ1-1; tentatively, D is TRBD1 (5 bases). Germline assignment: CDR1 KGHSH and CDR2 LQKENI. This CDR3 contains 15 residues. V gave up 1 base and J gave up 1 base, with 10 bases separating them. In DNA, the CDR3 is TGTGCCAGCTCACCACAACAGGAATGGAACACTGAAGCTTTCTTT. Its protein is CASSPQQEWNTEAFF.

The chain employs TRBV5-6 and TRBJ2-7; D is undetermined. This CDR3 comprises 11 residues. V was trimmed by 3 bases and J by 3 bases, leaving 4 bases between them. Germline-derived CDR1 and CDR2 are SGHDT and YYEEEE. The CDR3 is CASSSYYEQYF. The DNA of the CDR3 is TGTGCCAGCAGCTCATACTACGAGCAGTACTTC.

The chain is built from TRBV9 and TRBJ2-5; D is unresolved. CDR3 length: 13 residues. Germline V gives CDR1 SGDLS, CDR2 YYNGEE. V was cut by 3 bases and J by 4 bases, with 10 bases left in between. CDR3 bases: TGTGCCAGCAGCGCCGGTGGACGAGAGACCCAGTACTTC. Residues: CASSAGGRETQYF.

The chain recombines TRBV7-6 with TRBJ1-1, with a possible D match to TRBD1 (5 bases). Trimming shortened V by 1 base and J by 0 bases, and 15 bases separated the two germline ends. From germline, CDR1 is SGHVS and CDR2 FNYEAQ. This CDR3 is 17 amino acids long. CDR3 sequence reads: CASSLVVQGAMNTEAFF. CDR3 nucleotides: TGTGCCAGCAGCTTAGTCGTCCAGGGAGCAATGAACACTGAAGCTTTCTTT.

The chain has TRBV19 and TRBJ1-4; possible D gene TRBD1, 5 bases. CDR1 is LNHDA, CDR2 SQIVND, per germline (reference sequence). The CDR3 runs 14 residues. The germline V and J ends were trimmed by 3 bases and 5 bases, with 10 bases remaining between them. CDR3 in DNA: TGTGCCAGTAGTATGGGACGGATGAATGAAAAACTGTTTTTT. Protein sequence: CASSMGRMNEKLFF.

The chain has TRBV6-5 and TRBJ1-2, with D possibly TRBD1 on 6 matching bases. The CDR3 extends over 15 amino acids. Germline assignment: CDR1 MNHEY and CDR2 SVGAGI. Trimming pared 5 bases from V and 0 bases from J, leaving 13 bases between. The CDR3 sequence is CASSQGHLANYGYTF. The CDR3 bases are TGTGCCAGCAGTCAGGGACACCTGGCTAACTATGGCTACACCTTC.

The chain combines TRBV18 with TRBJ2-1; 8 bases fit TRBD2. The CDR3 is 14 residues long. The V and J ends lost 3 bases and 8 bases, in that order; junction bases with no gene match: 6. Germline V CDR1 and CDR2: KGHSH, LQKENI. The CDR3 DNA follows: TGTGCCAGCTCACCTGGCGGGGGGTACGATGAGCAGTTCTTC. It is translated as CASSPGGGYDEQFF. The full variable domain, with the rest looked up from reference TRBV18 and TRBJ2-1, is NAGVMQNPRHLVRRRGQEARLRCSPMKGHSHVYWYRQLPEEGLKFMVYLQKENIIDESGMPKERFSAEFPKEGPSILRIQQVVRGDSAAYFCASSPGGGYDEQFFGPGTRLTVL.

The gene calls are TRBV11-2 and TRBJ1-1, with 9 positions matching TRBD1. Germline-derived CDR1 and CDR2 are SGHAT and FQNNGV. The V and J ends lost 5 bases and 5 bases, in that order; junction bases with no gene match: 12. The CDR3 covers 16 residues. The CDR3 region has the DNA TGTGCCAGCAGCCACGGGACAGGGAAAGTTCTGACTGAAGCTTTCTTT. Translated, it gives CASSHGTGKVLTEAFF. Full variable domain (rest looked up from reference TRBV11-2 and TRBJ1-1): EAGVAQSPRYKIIEKRQSVAFWCNPISGHATLYWYQQILGQGPKLLIQFQNNGVVDDSQLPKDRFSAERLKGVDSTLKIQPAKLEDSAVYLCASSHGTGKVLTEAFFGQGTRLTVV.

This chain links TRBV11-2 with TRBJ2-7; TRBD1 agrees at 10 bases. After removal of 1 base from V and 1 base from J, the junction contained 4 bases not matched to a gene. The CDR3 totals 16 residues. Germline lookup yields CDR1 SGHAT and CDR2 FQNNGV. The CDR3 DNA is TGTGCCAGCAGCTTAGGTAGGACAGGGGGATCCTACGAGCAGTACTTC. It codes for CASSLGRTGGSYEQYF. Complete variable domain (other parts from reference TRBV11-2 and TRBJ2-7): EAGVAQSPRYKIIEKRQSVAFWCNPISGHATLYWYQQILGQGPKLLIQFQNNGVVDDSQLPKDRFSAERLKGVDSTLKIQPAKLEDSAVYLCASSLGRTGGSYEQYFGPGTRLTVT.

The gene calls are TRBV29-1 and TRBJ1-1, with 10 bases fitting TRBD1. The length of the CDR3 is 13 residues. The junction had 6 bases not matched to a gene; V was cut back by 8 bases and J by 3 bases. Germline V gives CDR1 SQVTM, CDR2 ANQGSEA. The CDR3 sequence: CSLRQGADTEAFF. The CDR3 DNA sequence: TGCAGCCTAAGACAGGGGGCGGACACTGAAGCTTTCTTT.

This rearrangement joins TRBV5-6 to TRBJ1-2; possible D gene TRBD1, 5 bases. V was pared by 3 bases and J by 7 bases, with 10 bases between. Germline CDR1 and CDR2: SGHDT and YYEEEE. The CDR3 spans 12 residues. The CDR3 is CASSSPGGGYTF. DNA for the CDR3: TGTGCCAGCAGCTCTCCCGGGGGTGGCTACACCTTC.